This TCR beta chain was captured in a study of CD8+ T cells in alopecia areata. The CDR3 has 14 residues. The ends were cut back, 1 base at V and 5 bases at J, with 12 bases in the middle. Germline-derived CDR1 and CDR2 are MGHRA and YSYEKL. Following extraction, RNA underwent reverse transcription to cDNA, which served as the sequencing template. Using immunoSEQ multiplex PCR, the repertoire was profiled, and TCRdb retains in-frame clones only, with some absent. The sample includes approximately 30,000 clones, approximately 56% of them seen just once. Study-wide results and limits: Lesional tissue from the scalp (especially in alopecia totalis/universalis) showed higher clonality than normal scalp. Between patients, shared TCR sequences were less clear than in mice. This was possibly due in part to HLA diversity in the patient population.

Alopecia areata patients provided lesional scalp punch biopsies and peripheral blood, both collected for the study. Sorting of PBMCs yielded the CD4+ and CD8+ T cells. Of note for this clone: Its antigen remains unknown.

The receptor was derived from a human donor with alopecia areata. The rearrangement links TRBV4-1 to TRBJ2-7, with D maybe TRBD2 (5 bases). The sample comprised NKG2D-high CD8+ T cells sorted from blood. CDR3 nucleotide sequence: TGCGCCAGCAGCCAAGTCCGGGATCACCACGAGCAGTACTTC. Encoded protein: CASSQVRDHHEQYF.